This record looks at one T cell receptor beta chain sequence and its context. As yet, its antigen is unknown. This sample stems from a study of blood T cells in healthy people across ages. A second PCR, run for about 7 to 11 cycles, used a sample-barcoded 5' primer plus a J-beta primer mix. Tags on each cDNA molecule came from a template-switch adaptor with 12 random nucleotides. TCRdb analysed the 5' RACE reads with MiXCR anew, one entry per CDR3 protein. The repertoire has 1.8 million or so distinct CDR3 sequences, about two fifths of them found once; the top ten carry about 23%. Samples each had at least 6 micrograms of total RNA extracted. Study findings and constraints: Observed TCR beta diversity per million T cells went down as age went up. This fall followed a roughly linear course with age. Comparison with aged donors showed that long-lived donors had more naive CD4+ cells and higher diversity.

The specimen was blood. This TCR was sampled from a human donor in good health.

The CDR3 reads CASSRRGGTEKLFF. In DNA, the CDR3 is TGTGCCAGCAGCCGAAGGGGGGGAACCGAAAAACTGTTTTTT. The chain couples TRBV7-2 to TRBJ2-3; the D gene is possibly TRBD1 (6 bases). The DNA end favors TRBJ1-4, so the J call may be wrong. CDR3 length equals 14 residues. Germline CDR1 and CDR2: SGHTA and FQGNSA.